Listed below are T cell receptor beta chains from one sample, sequenced in a study of blood T cell repertoires in COVID-19. Only in-frame clones appear in the TCRdb table, and some are missing; sequencing was by immunoSEQ multiplex PCR. Here the sample spans some 240,000 clones, about 86% being singletons. The specimen sequenced was PBMCs or T cells enriched from blood (not recorded which). These receptors all come from a man younger than 40 with acute COVID-19. Each CDR3 is given with its conserved first and last residue. The D gene is left open where the match is weak. Some rows mark clone size as missing; the rest say once, few, many or name a class of expanded clone.

>NA|TRBD2|TRBV4-3|TRBJ2-3
CASSQLAGEGTDTQYF
TGCGCCAGCAGCCAATTAGCGGGGGAGGGCACAGATACGCAGTATTTT
>NA|NA|TRBV7-8|TRBJ2-1
CASSLLLGAAYNEQFF
TGTGCCAGCAGCTTATTATTGGGGGCCGCCTACAATGAGCAGTTCTTC
>NA|TRBD1|TRBV7-9|TRBJ2-4
CASSHRDSGIAKNIQYF
TGTGCCAGCAGCCACCGGGACAGTGGAATAGCCAAAAACATTCAGTACTTC
>NA|NA|TRBV5-1|TRBJ2-2
CASTRGTNTGELFF
TGCGCCAGCACCCGGGGGACGAACACCGGGGAGCTGTTTTTT
>NA|TRBD1|TRBV3-1/TRBV3-2|TRBJ1-1
CASSQDRGYNEAFF
TGTGCCAGCAGCCAAGACAGGGGGTATAATGAAGCTTTCTTT
>NA|NA|TRBV5-1|TRBJ1-1
CASSPAGGMNTEAFF
TGTGCCAGCAGCCCAGCGGGGGGTATGAACACTGAAGCTTTCTTT
>NA|TRBD1|TRBV11-2|TRBJ2-1
CASSFRDSYNEQFF
TGTGCCAGCAGCTTCCGGGACAGTTACAATGAGCAGTTCTTC
>NA|NA|TRBV28|TRBJ1-4
CASSFRSTANEKLFF
TGTGCCAGCAGTTTTCGGTCTACGGCTAATGAAAAACTGTTTTTT
>NA|NA|TRBV12-3/TRBV12-4|TRBJ1-1
CASSYTVNTEAFF
TGTGCCAGCAGTTATACAGTGAACACTGAAGCTTTCTTT
>few|TRBD1|TRBV27|TRBJ1-3
CASSSGTASGNTIYF
TGTGCCAGCAGTTCAGGGACAGCCTCTGGAAACACCATATATTTT
>NA|NA|TRBV19|TRBJ2-1
CASSIWGDYNEQFF
TGTGCCAGTAGTATCTGGGGGGACTACAATGAGCAGTTCTTC
>few|TRBD2|TRBV7-2|TRBJ2-2
CASASGTNTGELFF
TGTGCCAGCGCTAGCGGGACGAACACCGGGGAGCTGTTTTTT
>NA|TRBD1|TRBV7-9|TRBJ2-3
CASTPFKGAADTQYF
TGTGCCAGCACTCCGTTCAAGGGGGCGGCAGATACGCAGTATTTT
>NA|TRBD1|TRBV5-5|TRBJ1-2
CASSSTGVSYYGYTF
TGTGCCAGCAGCTCTACAGGGGTTTCTTACTATGGCTACACCTTC
>few|TRBD2|TRBV7-6|TRBJ2-1
CASSLYPGAVRLAGVDNEQFF
TGTGCCAGCAGCTTATACCCCGGCGCCGTAAGACTAGCGGGAGTAGATAATGAGCAGTTCTTC
>NA|NA|TRBV28|TRBJ1-4
CASSTGISVEKLFF
TGTGCCAGCAGTACAGGGATCAGTGTGGAAAAACTGTTTTTT
>NA|TRBD1|TRBV19|TRBJ1-3
CASSILRGPRNTIYF
TGTGCCAGTAGTATTTTAAGGGGGCCAAGAAACACCATATATTTT
>once|NA|TRBV6-4|TRBJ1-1
CAPGGPNTEAFF
TGTGCCCCCGGGGGACCGAACACTGAAGCTTTCTTT
>NA|TRBD2|TRBV11-3|TRBJ2-1
CASSGGGYEQFF
TGTGCCAGCAGCGGGGGAGGGTATGAGCAGTTCTTC
>NA|NA|TRBV6-4|TRBJ1-2
CATGDAWDGYTF
TGTGCCACCGGAGACGCTTGGGATGGCTACACCTTC
>NA|TRBD1|TRBV7-9|TRBJ2-3
CASASTGKRTDTQYF
TGTGCCAGCGCGTCGACAGGGAAGCGCACAGATACGCAGTATTTT
>NA|NA|TRBV14|TRBJ1-3
CASSLAQSGNTIYF
TGTGCCAGCAGCCTCGCTCAGTCTGGAAACACCATATATTTT
>NA|TRBD1|TRBV19|TRBJ1-6
CASSRGQGERSPLHF
TGTGCCAGCAGTAGGGGACAGGGCGAACGGTCACCCCTCCACTTT
>NA|TRBD1|TRBV4-2|TRBJ2-5
CASSHRTGQETQYF
TGTGCCAGCAGCCACCGGACAGGGCAAGAGACCCAGTACTTC
>NA|NA|TRBV25-1|TRBJ1-4
CASSESRTFEKLFF
TGTGCCAGCAGTGAATCCCGGACATTTGAAAAACTGTTTTTT
>NA|TRBD1|TRBV9|TRBJ2-4
CASSEGAGSTGTRTIAKNIQYF
TGTGCCAGCAGCGAGGGGGCCGGTTCGACAGGGACAAGGACCATAGCCAAAAACATTCAGTACTTC
>NA|NA|TRBV7-9|TRBJ2-3
CASSLVSQYQDTQYF
TGTGCCAGCAGCTTAGTGTCACAATATCAAGATACGCAGTATTTT
>few|NA|TRBV6-5|TRBJ1-1
CASTPRGGATEAFF
TGTGCCAGCACCCCAAGGGGGGGGGCCACTGAAGCTTTCTTT
>NA|TRBD2|TRBV5-4|TRBJ2-3
CASSGTSGVGPDTQYF
TGTGCCAGCAGCGGAACTAGCGGGGTGGGACCAGATACGCAGTATTTT
>NA|NA|TRBV24-1|TRBJ2-4
CATSDLSTARRIGRRAKNIQYF
TGTGCCACCAGTGATTTGTCGACCGCGCGCCGGATTGGGCGACGCGCCAAAAACATTCAGTACTTC
>NA|NA|TRBV29-1|TRBJ1-1
CSVDGVVTEAFF
TGCAGCGTTGACGGAGTGGTCACTGAAGCTTTCTTT
>NA|TRBD1|TRBV7-2|TRBJ1-2
CASSSPGQGVFHYGYTF
TGTGCCAGCAGCTCCCCGGGACAGGGGGTTTTTCACTATGGCTACACCTTC